This TCR beta chain was identified during a study of blood T cell repertoires in COVID-19. The assay was immunoSEQ multiplex PCR, and TCRdb's table has in-frame clones only and misses some. The sample has approximately 100,000 clones; about 80% are singletons. This TCR was recovered from a man in his sixties with acute or convalescent COVID-19. Input material: peripheral blood.

The CDR3 loop is CASSVAYSPWTDTQYF. DNA for the CDR3: TGTGCCAGCAGCGTAGCTTACAGTCCATGGACAGATACGCAGTATTTT. J is TRBJ2-3 and V is TRBV9; no reliable D call. The CDR3 has 16 amino acids. Germline CDR1 and CDR2: SGDLS and YYNGEE. V shed 0 bases and J shed 3 bases, with 14 bases lying between them.